The present T cell receptor beta chain was sequenced within a study of OX40 agonist ivuxolimab in advanced cancers. For the study at large: Patients were given ivuxolimab, an antibody that agonizes OX40 (CD134). Study observations and caveats: At doses 0.1 to 3.0 mg/kg, CD4+ and CD8+ clones expanded.

A note on this clone: What it binds is unknown.

The CDR3 extends over 16 amino acids. The trim removed 0 bases at V and 2 bases at J, leaving 5 bases unmatched. CDR1 is SGHTA, CDR2 FQGNSA, per germline. No patient had autoimmune disease or received systemic immunosuppression. The table came from immunoSEQ multiplex PCR; TCRdb's copy has only in-frame clones and leaves some out. The sample contains 25,000 to 30,000 clones, 80% to 90% of which appear only once. The sequenced sample was CD4+ or CD8+ T cells sorted from blood, obtained in a trial of the OX40 agonist ivuxolimab. This rearrangement joins TRBV7-2 to TRBJ2-5; 8 bases line up with TRBD2. The TCR was taken from an adult with an advanced solid tumor such as melanoma, head and neck, liver or kidney cancer. CDR3 nucleotides: TGTGCCAGCAGCTTAGCGCGAGGCGGGAGGCAAGAGACCCAGTACTTC. Protein product: CASSLARGGRQETQYF. The complete variable domain, with remaining parts taken from reference TRBV7-2 and TRBJ2-5, reads GAGVSQSPSNKVTEKGKDVELRCDPISGHTALYWYRQSLGQGLEFLIYFQGNSAPDKSGLPSDRFSAERTGGSVSTLTIQRTQQEDSAVYLCASSLARGGRQETQYFGPGTRLLVL.